The next 23 T cell receptor beta chains were all read from a single sample in a study of cytomegalovirus exposure and HLA in healthy donors listed by TCRdb under 2017. Library method: the immunoSEQ multiplex PCR assay. For the multiplex PCR, a mixture combining 60 forward primers for TCR Vbeta segments and 13 reverse primers for TCR Jbeta segments was used. TCRdb retrieved this table from immuneACCESS and kept in-frame rearrangements only. Not all clones are present; in checked studies, unresolved V genes account for under half, and no reason is known for the remainder. The sample table lists 130,000 or so clones, approximately 10% of them with a count of one. The top ten clones comprise roughly 6.4% of the sample. The material sequenced was PBMCs. These receptors were collected from a woman in her 40s in good health and CMV-seropositive.

This clone was counted a few times. This chain links TRBV7-9 with TRBJ1-4; 8 nucleotides match TRBD1. Germline V gene data show CDR1 as SEHNR and CDR2 as FQNEAQ (reference sequence). CDR3 size: 14 residues. With 5 bases clipped from V and 6 bases from J, the junction kept 5 bases outside the gene matches. CDR3 in DNA: TGTGCCAGCAGCGTGCAGGGGGCGGATGAAAAACTGTTTTTT. It codes for CASSVQGADEKLFF.

This clone appeared a few times. The V and J genes are TRBV2 and TRBJ2-7; TRBD1 matches at 8 bases. CDR1 and CDR2 from the germline V gene are SNHLY and FYNNEI. V shed 2 bases and J 5 bases; nucleotides not matched to a gene: 5. CDR3 length: 14 residues. The CDR3 coding sequence is TGTGCCAGCAGTGAACAGGGGGCGGAGAACGAGCAGTACTTC. Residues: CASSEQGAENEQYF.

This clone was counted between two and nine times. The chain couples TRBV7-8 to TRBJ1-2; the D gene is possibly TRBD1 (5 bases). Germline CDR1 SGHVS, CDR2 FQNEAQ. The CDR3 spans 14 residues. The V end lost 5 bases, the J end lost 4 bases, and 14 bases lay between the germline ends. The DNA for the CDR3 is TGTGCCAGCAGCCCCCCCGACAGTTTCTATGGCTACACCTTC. This translates into CASSPPDSFYGYTF.

Only a few counts were recorded for this clone. This chain joins TRBV4-2 and TRBJ1-2, with D perhaps matching TRBD1 (5 bases). CDR1 and CDR2 (germline): LGHNA, YNFKEQ. The CDR3 contains 16 residues. Trimming shortened V by 4 bases and J by 3 bases, and 18 bases separated the two germline ends. The CDR3 here is CASSRISGGEDYGYTF. CDR3 sequence (DNA): TGTGCCAGCAGCCGTATTTCGGGGGGTGAAGACTATGGCTACACCTTC.

A few counts support this clone. The DNA of the CDR3 is TGCAGCGTTTCCTCAGGGCAAGAGACCCAGTACTTC. Translating gives CSVSSGQETQYF. The chain carries TRBV29-1 and TRBJ2-5; D perhaps matches TRBD1 (5 bases). V gave up 5 bases and J gave up 2 bases, with 9 bases separating them. The CDR3 covers 12 residues. Germline V gene lookup returns CDR1 SQVTM and CDR2 ANQGSEA. The full variable domain, rest sourced from reference TRBV29-1 and TRBJ2-5, is SAVISQKPSRDICQRGTSLTIQCQVDSQVTMMFWYRQQPGQSLTLIATANQGSEATYESGFVIDKFPISRPNLTFSTLTVSNMSPEDSSIYLCSVSSGQETQYFGPGTRLLVL.

This clone turned up a few times. The CDR3 reads CASSAMTTGGSSYEQYF. The CDR3 coding sequence is TGCGCCAGCAGCGCCATGACGACAGGGGGGAGCTCCTACGAGCAGTACTTC. The chain joins TRBV5-1 to TRBJ2-7; 9 positions agree with TRBD1. V was pared by 4 bases and J by 0 bases, with 11 bases of the junction left unmatched. This CDR3 comprises 17 residues. CDR1 is SGHRS, CDR2 YFSETQ, per germline.

In its sample, this clone was seen a few times. V usage is TRBV19 and J usage is TRBJ2-1, with TRBD2 matching 9 bases. The CDR3 consists of 15 residues. Unmatched junction bases numbered 1, after V lost 1 base and J lost 3 bases. The germline V gene has CDR1 LNHDA and CDR2 SQIVND (reference sequence). CDR3 region: CASSIGLAVYNEQFF. CDR3 DNA: TGTGCCAGTAGTATAGGACTAGCGGTCTACAATGAGCAGTTCTTC.

The chain joins TRBV5-8 to TRBJ2-7, with 8 bases fitting TRBD1. Trimming at V came to 2 bases and at J to 3 bases, leaving 4 bases not matched to a gene. The CDR3 contains 14 residues. Germline V gene lookup returns CDR1 SGHTS and CDR2 YDEGEE. The CDR3 DNA reads TGTGCCAGCAGCTTAGGACAGGGACTCTACGAGCAGTACTTC. This sequence encodes CASSLGQGLYEQYF.

This clone has just a few counts. This chain links TRBV5-1 with TRBJ2-7; 7 bases are shared with TRBD2. V lost 0 bases, J lost 3 bases, and 6 bases stayed unmatched. Germline V CDR1 and CDR2: SGHRS, YFSETQ. The CDR3 runs to 15 residues. The DNA for the CDR3 is TGCGCCAGCAGCTTGGCGGCGGGGGACCTCTACGAGCAGTACTTC. The encoded protein is CASSLAAGDLYEQYF.

The chain combines TRBV9 with TRBJ2-1; 8 bases are shared with TRBD2. This CDR3 is built from 15 residues. With V trimmed by 0 bases and J by 9 bases, 8 bases remained unmatched. Looked up from germline, CDR1 is SGDLS and CDR2 is YYNGEE. The CDR3 sequence is CASSVEGLVYSEQFF. CDR3 sequence (DNA): TGTGCCAGCAGCGTAGAGGGACTAGTGTATAGTGAGCAGTTCTTC.

The chain has TRBV28 and TRBJ2-7, with 9 bases lining up with TRBD1. J was trimmed by 7 bases and V by 3 bases; bases with no gene match: 7. CDR3 length: 14 amino acids. Germline lookup yields CDR1 MDHEN and CDR2 SYDVKM. The CDR3: CASSFLTGGGEQYF. The CDR3 region has the DNA TGTGCCAGCAGTTTCCTGACAGGGGGGGGTGAGCAGTACTTC.

This clone showed up just a few times. The V and J genes are TRBV7-2 and TRBJ2-7; D is undetermined. Germline CDR1 SGHTA, CDR2 FQGNSA. This CDR3 region has 13 residues. V was shortened by 2 bases and J by 5 bases, with 10 bases between the two germline ends. For the CDR3, the DNA is TGTGCCAGCAGCTTAAGTTTTGCGAACGAGCAGTACTTC. Translation: CASSLSFANEQYF.

This clone was observed a handful of times. This chain links TRBV7-9 with TRBJ1-1; D not certain. The CDR3 runs 15 residues. Germline CDR1 and CDR2: SEHNR and FQNEAQ (reference sequence). V was clipped by 5 bases and J by 1 base, with 14 bases between them. CDR3 sequence (DNA): TGTGCCAGCAGCCCGACCGGACTGCCGAACACTGAAGCTTTCTTT. Translation gives CASSPTGLPNTEAFF. Drawing the rest from reference TRBV7-9 and TRBJ1-1, the complete variable domain is DTGVSQNPRHKITKRGQNVTFRCDPISEHNRLYWYRQTLGQGPEFLTYFQNEAQLEKSRLLSDRFSAERPKGSFSTLEIQRTEQGDSAMYLCASSPTGLPNTEAFFGQGTRLTVV.

This chain uses TRBV5-1 with TRBJ1-2, with D tentatively TRBD1 (6 bases). Germline assignment: CDR1 SGHRS and CDR2 YFSETQ. Trimming shortened V by 4 bases and J by 4 bases, and 11 bases separated the two germline ends. The CDR3 is 13 residues long. CDR3 nucleotides: TGCGCCAGCAGCCCTGGGGACATCTATGGCTACACCTTC. Residues: CASSPGDIYGYTF. The entire variable domain, with the rest obtained from reference TRBV5-1 and TRBJ1-2, is as follows: KAGVTQTPRYLIKTRGQQVTLSCSPISGHRSVSWYQQTPGQGLQFLFEYFSETQRNKGNFPGRFSGRQFSNSRSEMNVSTLELGDSALYLCASSPGDIYGYTFGSGTRLTVV.

The sample holds a few counts of this clone. The chain links TRBV19 to TRBJ2-7, with D maybe TRBD1 (6 bases). This CDR3 spans 13 amino acids. Germline CDR1 is LNHDA and CDR2 is SQIVND (reference sequence). The V end was cut by 6 bases, the J end by 0 bases, with 9 bases between. CDR3 residues: CASRDRISYEQYF. The CDR3, as DNA: TGTGCCAGTAGAGACAGGATCTCCTACGAGCAGTACTTC.

The rearrangement uses TRBV4-3 and TRBJ2-2; D not certain. The CDR3 is 15 residues long. Deletions cut 0 bases from V and 2 bases from J, with 7 bases between. CDR1 and CDR2 from the germline V gene are LGHNA and YSLEER. DNA of the CDR3: TGCGCCAGCAGCCAAGATACGGTCAACACCGGGGAGCTGTTTTTT. Translation: CASSQDTVNTGELFF.

The chain joins TRBV5-1 to TRBJ2-2; the D is unclear. The CDR3 runs to 14 residues. The V gene lost 0 bases and the J gene lost 7 bases, with 10 bases spanning the gap. The V gene's germline CDR1 is SGHRS and CDR2 YFSETQ. The CDR3 protein is CASSLGLVGGELFF. DNA for the CDR3: TGCGCCAGCAGCTTGGGTCTAGTCGGCGGGGAGCTGTTTTTT.

A few counts support this clone. The CDR3 region has the DNA TGTGCCAGCAGCCAAGATAGCAGGGATCCCGGGGAGCTGTTTTTT. Amino acids: CASSQDSRDPGELFF. This chain uses TRBV4-2 with TRBJ2-2; D is possibly TRBD1 (5 bases). The germline V and J ends were trimmed by 0 bases and 6 bases, with 11 bases remaining between them. The CDR3 sequence is 15 residues long. Per the germline V gene, CDR1 is LGHNA and CDR2 is YNFKEQ.

This clone has just a few counts. This chain links TRBV5-1 with TRBJ1-1; 7 bases align to TRBD1. V lost 0 bases, J lost 10 bases, and 3 bases stayed unmatched. The CDR3 consists of 12 residues. Germline V gene lookup returns CDR1 SGHRS and CDR2 YFSETQ. CDR3 region: CASSLDRGAAFF. For the CDR3, the DNA is TGCGCCAGCAGCTTGGACAGGGGAGCAGCTTTCTTT.

This clone was picked up a small number of times. This sequence joins TRBV28 and TRBJ1-1, with 7 bases fitting TRBD1. Germline-derived CDR1 and CDR2 are MDHEN and SYDVKM. The junction had 11 bases not matched to a gene; V was cut back by 1 base and J by 3 bases. CDR3 length: 17 residues. The CDR3 DNA sequence: TGTGCCAGCAGTTTATATCCCTACAGGGGAGGATACACTGAAGCTTTCTTT. This sequence encodes CASSLYPYRGGYTEAFF.

To note about this clone: In the same sample, other DNA sequences code for this CDR3. The chain couples TRBV5-1 to TRBJ1-1; D uncertain. CDR1 and CDR2 from the germline V gene are SGHRS and YFSETQ. CDR3 length equals 13 residues. V shed 0 bases and J shed 3 bases, with 6 bases lying between them. The CDR3 DNA reads TGCGCCAGCAGCTTGGTAGGAGACACTGAAGCTTTCTTT. Amino acids: CASSLVGDTEAFF.

This chain joins TRBV7-9 and TRBJ2-1, with TRBD1 matching over 7 bases. V was pared by 5 bases and J by 9 bases, with 4 bases of the junction left unmatched. Germline V gene lookup returns CDR1 SEHNR and CDR2 FQNEAQ (reference sequence). CDR3 length equals 12 residues. CDR3 sequence: CASSDTGVEQFF. CDR3 nucleotides: TGTGCCAGCAGCGATACAGGGGTTGAGCAGTTCTTC.

This clone was seen only a few times. The chain uses TRBV7-2 and TRBJ2-7; 7 bases are a match to TRBD1. CDR3 length: 14 residues. Trimming removed 5 bases from V and 6 bases from J; junction bases left unmatched: 10. CDR1 SGHTA and CDR2 FQGNSA come from the germline V gene. The DNA of the CDR3 is TGTGCCAGCAGCAAAGGACAGGTTACCCCCGAGCAGTACTTC. Translating it yields CASSKGQVTPEQYF.